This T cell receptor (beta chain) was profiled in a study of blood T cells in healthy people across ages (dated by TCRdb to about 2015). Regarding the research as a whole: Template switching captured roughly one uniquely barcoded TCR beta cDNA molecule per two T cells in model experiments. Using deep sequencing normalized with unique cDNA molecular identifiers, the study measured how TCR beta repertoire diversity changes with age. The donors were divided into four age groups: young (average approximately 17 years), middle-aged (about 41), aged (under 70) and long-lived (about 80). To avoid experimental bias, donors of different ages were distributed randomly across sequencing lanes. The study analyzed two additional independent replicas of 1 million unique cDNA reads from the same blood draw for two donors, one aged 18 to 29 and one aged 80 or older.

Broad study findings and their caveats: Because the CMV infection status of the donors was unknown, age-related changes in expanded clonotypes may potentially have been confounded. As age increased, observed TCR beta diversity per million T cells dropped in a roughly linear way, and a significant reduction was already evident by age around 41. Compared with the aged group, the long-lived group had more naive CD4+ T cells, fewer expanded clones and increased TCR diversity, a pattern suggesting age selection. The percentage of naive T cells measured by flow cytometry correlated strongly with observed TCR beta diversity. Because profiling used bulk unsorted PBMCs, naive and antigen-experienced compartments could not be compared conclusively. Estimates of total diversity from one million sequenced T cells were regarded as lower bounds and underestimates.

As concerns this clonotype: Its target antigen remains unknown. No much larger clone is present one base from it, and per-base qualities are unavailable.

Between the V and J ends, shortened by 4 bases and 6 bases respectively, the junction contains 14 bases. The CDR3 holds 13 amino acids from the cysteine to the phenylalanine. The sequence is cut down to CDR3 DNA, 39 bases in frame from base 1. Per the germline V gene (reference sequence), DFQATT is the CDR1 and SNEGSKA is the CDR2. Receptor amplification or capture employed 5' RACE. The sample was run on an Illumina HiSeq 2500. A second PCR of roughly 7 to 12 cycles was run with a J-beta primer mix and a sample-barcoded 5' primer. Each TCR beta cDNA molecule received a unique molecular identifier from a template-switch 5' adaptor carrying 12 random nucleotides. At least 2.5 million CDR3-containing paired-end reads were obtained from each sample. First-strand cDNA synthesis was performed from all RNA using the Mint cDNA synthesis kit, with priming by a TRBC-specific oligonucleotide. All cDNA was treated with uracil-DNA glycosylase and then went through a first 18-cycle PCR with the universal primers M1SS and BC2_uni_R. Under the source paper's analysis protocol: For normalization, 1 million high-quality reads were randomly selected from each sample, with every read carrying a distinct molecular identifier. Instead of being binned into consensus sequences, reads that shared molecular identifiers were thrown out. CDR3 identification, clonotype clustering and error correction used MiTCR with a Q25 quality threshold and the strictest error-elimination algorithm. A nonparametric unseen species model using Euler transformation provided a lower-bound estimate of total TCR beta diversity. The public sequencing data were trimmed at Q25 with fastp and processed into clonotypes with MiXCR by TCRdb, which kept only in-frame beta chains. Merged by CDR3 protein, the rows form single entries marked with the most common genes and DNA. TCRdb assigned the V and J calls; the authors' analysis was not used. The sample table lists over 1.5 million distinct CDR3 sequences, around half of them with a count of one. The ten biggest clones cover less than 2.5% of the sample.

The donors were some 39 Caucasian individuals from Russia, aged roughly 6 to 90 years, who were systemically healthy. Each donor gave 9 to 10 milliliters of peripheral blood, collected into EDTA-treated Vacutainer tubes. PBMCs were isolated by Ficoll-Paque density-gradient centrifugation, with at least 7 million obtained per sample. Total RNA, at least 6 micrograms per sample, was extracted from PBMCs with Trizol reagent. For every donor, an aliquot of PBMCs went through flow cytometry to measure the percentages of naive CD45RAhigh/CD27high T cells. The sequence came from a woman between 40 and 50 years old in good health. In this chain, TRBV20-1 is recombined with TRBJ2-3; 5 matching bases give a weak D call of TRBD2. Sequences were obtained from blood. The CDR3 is CSAIFPRGDTQYF. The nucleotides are TGCAGTGCTATATTCCCTCGCGGGGATACGCAGTATTTT.